The clone carrying this T cell receptor beta chain was seen ten or more times. Its antigen is undetermined. It was by 5'RACE with 10-nucleotide random UMIs that the cDNA was made. From the 5' RACE reads, TCRdb called clonotypes with MiXCR, one entry per CDR3 protein. The sample has about 55,000 distinct CDR3 sequences, about 4.1% seen once. The data originate from a study of neurological immune-mediated disorders. Findings and caveats of the study: The absence of shared CDR3 amino acid sequences among expanded clones across subjects suggests private repertoires in all groups.

Unmatched junction bases numbered 8, after V lost 2 bases and J lost 5 bases. This CDR3 is 16 amino acids long. The V call is TRBV12-3 or TRBV12-4, the J call TRBJ2-5, with 10 bases aligning to TRBD2. The source is a man in his 60s with multiple sclerosis. Material for sequencing was PBMCs. The CDR3 protein is CASSLRAGGPGETQYF. CDR3 in DNA: TGTGCCAGCAGTTTAAGAGCGGGGGGGCCGGGGGAGACCCAGTACTTC.